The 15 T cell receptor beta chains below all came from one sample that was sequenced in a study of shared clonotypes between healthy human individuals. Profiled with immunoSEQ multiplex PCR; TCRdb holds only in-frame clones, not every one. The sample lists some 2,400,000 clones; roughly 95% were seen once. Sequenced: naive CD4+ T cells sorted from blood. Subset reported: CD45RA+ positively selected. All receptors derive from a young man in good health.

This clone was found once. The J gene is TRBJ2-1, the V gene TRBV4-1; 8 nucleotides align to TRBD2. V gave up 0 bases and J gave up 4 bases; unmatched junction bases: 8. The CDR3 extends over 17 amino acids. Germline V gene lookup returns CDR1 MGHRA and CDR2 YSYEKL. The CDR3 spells CASSQDGPSGYYNEQFF. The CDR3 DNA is TGCGCCAGCAGCCAAGATGGGCCTAGCGGGTATTACAATGAGCAGTTCTTC.

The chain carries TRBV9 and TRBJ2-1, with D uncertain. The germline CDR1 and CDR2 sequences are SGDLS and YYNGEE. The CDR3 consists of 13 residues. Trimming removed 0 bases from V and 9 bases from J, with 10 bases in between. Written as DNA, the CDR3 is TGTGCCAGCAGCGTAGAGGCTGGGCGTGAGCAGTTCTTC. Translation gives CASSVEAGREQFF.

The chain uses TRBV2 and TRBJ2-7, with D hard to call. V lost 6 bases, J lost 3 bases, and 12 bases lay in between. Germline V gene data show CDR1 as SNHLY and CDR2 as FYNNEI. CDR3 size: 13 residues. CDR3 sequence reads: CASSPVDGYEQYF. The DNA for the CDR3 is TGTGCCAGCAGCCCGGTGGACGGCTACGAGCAGTACTTC.

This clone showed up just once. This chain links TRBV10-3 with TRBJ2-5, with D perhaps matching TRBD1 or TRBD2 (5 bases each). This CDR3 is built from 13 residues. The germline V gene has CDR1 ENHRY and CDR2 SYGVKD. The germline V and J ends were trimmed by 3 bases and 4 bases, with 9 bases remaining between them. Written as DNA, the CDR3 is TGTGCCATCAGTGATGGGACGGTAGAGACCCAGTACTTC. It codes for CAISDGTVETQYF.

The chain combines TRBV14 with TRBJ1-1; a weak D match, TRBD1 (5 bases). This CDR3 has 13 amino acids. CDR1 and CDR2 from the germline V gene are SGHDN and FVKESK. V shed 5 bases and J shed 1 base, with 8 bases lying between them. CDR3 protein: CASSFRGNTEAFF. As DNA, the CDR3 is TGTGCCAGCAGCTTTAGGGGGAACACTGAAGCTTTCTTT.

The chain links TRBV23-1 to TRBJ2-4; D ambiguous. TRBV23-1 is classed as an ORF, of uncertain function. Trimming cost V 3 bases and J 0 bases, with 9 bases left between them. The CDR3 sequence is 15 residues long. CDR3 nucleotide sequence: TGCGCCAGCAGTCACTTATACATAGCCAAAAACATTCAGTACTTC. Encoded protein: CASSHLYIAKNIQYF.

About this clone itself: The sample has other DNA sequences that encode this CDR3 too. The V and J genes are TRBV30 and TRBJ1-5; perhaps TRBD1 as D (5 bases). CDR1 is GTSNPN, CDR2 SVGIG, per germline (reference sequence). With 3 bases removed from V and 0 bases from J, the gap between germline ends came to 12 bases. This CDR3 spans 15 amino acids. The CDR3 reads CAWSPTGFSNQPQHF. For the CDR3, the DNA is TGTGCCTGGAGCCCTACAGGTTTTAGCAATCAGCCCCAGCATTTT.

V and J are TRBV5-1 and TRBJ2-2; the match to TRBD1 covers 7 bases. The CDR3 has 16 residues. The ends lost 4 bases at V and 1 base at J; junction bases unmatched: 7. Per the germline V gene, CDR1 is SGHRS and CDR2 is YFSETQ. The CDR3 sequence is CASSPRQGLNTGELFF. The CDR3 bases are TGCGCCAGCAGCCCGAGACAGGGTTTGAACACCGGGGAGCTGTTTTTT.

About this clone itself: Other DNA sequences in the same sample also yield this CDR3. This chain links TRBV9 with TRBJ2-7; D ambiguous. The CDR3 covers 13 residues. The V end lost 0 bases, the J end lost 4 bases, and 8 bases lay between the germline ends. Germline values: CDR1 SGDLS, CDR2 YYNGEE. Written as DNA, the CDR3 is TGTGCCAGCAGCGTAGAGACTGGGTACGAGCAGTACTTC. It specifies CASSVETGYEQYF.

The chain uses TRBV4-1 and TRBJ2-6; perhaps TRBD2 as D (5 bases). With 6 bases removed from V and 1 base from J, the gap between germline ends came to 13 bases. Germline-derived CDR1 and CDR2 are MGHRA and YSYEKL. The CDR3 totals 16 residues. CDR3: CASRRAIGSGANVLTF. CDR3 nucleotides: TGCGCCAGCAGGCGGGCTATAGGGTCTGGGGCCAACGTCCTGACTTTC.

The CDR3 DNA reads as TGCGCCAGCAGTCAAGTAGCGTCTAGCGGCCTCACAGATACGCAGTATTTT. Translated, it gives CASSQVASSGLTDTQYF. The chain links TRBV23-1 to TRBJ2-3, with TRBD2 matching 7 bases. TRBV23-1 is sorted into the ORF group, with uncertain function. V was clipped by 2 bases and J by 2 bases; unmatched bases: 10. The CDR3 extends over 17 amino acids.

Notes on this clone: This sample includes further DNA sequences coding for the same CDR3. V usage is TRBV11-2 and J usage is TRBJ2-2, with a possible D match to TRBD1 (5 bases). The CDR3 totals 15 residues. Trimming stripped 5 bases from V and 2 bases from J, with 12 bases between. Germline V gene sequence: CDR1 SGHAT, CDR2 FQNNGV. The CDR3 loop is CASSRGQGNTGELFF. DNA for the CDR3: TGTGCCAGCAGCCGCGGTCAGGGTAACACCGGGGAGCTGTTTTTT.

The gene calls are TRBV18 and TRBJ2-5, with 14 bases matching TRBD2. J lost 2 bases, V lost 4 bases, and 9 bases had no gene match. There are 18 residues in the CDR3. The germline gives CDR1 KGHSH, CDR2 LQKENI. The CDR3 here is CASSLRLAGGLSQETQYF. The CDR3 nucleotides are TGTGCCAGCTCACTGCGACTAGCGGGAGGGTTATCACAAGAGACCCAGTACTTC. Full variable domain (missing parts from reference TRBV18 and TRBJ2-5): NAGVMQNPRHLVRRRGQEARLRCSPMKGHSHVYWYRQLPEEGLKFMVYLQKENIIDESGMPKERFSAEFPKEGPSILRIQQVVRGDSAAYFCASSLRLAGGLSQETQYFGPGTRLLVL.

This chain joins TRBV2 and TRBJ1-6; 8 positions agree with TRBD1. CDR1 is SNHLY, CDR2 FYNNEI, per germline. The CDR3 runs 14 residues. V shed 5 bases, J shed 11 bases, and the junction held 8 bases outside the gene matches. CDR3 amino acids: CASSRTGHEPPLHF. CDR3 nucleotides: TGTGCCAGCAGTAGGACAGGGCATGAACCACCCCTCCACTTT.

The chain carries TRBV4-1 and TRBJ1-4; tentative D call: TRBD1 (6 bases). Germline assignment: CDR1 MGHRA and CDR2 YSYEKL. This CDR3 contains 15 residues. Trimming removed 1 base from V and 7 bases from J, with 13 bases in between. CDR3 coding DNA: TGCGCCAGCAGCCAAGCACAGGGATTGTTTGAAAAACTGTTTTTT. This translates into CASSQAQGLFEKLFF.